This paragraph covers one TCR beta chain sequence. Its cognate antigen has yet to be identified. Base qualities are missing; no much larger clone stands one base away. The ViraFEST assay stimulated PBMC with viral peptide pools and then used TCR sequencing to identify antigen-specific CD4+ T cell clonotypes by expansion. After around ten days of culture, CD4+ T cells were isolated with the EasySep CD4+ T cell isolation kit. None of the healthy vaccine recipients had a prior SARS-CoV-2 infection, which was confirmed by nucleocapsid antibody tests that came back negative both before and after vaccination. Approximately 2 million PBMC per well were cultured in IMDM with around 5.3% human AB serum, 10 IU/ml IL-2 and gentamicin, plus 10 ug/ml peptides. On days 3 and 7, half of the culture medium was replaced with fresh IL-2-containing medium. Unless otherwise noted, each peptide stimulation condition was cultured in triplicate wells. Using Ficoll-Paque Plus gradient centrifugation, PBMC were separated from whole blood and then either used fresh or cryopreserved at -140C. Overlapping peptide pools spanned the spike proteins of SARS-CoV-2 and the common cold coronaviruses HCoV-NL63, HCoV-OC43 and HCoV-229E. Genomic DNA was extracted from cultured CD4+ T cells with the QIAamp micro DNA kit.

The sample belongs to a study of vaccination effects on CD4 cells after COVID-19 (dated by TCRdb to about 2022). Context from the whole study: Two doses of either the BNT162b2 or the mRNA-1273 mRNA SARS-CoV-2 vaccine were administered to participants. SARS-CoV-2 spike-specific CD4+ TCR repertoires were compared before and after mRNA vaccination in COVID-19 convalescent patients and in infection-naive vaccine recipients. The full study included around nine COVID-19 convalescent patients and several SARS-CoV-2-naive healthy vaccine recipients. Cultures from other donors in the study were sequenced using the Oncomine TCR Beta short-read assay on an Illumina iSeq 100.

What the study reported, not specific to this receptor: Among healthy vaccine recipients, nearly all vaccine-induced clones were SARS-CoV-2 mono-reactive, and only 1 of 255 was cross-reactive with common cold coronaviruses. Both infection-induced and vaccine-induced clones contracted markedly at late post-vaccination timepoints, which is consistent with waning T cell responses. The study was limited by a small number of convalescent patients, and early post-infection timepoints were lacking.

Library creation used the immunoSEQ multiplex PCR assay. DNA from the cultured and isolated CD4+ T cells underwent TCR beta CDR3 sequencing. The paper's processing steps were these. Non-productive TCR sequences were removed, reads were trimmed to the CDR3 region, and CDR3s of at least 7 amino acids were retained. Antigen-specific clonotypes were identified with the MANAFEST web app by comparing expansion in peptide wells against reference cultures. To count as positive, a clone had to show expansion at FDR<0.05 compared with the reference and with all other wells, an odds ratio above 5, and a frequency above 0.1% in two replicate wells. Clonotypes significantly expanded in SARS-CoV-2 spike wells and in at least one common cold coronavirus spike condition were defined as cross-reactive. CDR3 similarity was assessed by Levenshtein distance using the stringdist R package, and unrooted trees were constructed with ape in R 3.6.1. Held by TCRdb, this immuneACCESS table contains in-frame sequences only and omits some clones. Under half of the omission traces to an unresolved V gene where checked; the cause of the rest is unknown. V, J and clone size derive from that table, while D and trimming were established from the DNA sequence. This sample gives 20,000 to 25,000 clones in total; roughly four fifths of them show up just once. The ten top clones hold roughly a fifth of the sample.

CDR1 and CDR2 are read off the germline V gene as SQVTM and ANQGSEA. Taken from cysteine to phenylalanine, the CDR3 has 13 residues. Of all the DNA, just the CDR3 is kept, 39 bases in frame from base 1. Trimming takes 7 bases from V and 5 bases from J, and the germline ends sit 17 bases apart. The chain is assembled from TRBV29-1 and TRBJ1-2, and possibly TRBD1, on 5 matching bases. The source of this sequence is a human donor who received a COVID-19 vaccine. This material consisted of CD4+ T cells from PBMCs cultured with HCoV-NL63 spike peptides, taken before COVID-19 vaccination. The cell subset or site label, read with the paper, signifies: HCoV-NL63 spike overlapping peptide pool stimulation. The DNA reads TGCAGCGGGGGGATTGGGGCAACTTATGGCTACACCTTC. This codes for CSGGIGATYGYTF.